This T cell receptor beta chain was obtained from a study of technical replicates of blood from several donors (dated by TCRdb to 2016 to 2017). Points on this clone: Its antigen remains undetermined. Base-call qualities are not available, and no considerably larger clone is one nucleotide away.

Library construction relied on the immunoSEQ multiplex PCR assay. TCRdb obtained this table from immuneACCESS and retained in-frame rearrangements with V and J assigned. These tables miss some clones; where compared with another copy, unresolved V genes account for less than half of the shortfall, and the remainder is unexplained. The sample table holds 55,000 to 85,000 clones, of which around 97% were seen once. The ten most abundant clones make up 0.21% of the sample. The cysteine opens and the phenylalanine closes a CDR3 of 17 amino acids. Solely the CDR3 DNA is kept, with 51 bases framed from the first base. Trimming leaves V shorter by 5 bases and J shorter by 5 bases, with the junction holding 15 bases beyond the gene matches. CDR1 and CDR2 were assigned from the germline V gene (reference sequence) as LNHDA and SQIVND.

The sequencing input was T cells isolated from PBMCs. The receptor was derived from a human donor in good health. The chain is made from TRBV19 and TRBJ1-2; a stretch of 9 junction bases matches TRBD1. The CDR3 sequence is CASSPIAGTGKSYGYTF. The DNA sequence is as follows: TGTGCCAGTAGTCCAATCGCGGGGACAGGGAAATCGTATGGCTACACCTTC. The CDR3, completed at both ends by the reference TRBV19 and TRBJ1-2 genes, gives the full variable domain DGGITQSPKYLFRKEGQNVTLSCEQNLNHDAMYWYRQDPGQGLRLIYYSQIVNDFQKGDIAEGYSVSREKKESFPLTVTSAQKNPTAFYLCASSPIAGTGKSYGYTFGSGTRLTVV.